This TCR beta chain was identified during a study of blood T cell repertoires in COVID-19. The overall study: COVID-19 samples, acute and convalescent, were from the United States, Italy and Spain. In each case, the material was cDNA or gDNA derived from T cells, B-cell-depleted T cells, or PBMCs.

Germline V CDR1 and CDR2: GTSNPN, SVGIG (reference sequence). The junction had 5 bases not matched to a gene; V was cut back by 7 bases and J by 8 bases. CDR3 length: 12 residues. The authors' processing: Amplification from reference gene primers served as the basis for estimated nucleated cell counts. Libraries were prepared by immunoSEQ multiplex PCR; TCRdb keeps only in-frame clonotypes and omits some of them. The V and J calls and clone size come from that table; D and trimming were worked out from the DNA. The sample has under 150,000 clones, around four fifths seen once. V gene TRBV30 combines with J gene TRBJ2-1; 10 positions match TRBD2. The material sequenced was peripheral blood. This sequence originates from a middle-aged woman with active or convalescent COVID-19. Here the CDR3 reads CALAGLAYEQFF. The DNA for the CDR3 is TGTGCCTTAGCGGGACTAGCGTATGAGCAGTTCTTC.